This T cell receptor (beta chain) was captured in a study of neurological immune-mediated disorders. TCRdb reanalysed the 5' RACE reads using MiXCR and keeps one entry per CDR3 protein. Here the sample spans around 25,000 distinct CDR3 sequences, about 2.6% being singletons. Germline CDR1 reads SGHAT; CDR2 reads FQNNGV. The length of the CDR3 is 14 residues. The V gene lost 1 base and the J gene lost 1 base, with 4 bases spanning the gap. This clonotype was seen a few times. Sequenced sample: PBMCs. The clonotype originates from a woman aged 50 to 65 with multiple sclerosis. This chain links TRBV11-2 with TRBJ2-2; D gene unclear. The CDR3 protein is CASSLVVNTGELFF. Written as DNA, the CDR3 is TGTGCCAGCAGCTTAGTGGTGAACACCGGGGAGCTGTTTTTT.